These 7 T cell receptor beta chains were sequenced from one sample in a study of PD-1 blockade in classical Hodgkin lymphoma. Generated by immunoSEQ multiplex PCR, the TCRdb table keeps only in-frame clones and is missing some. Among over 35,000 clones listed, around 80% were seen once. All patients relapsed after autologous stem cell transplantation, and brentuximab vedotin exposure varied. The material sequenced was peripheral blood mononuclear cells (PBMCs), taken before the second cycle of nivolumab. These receptors all stem from a human donor with classical Hodgkin lymphoma.

DNA of the CDR3: TGTGCCAGCAGCCTTAAATGGCGGGAGGGCCTGGGCTCTGGGGCCAACGTCCTGACTTTC. This codes for CASSLKWREGLGSGANVLTF. This chain joins TRBV5-4 and TRBJ2-6; 9 nucleotides align to TRBD2. Germline CDR1 is SGHNT and CDR2 is YYREEE (reference sequence). This CDR3 contains 20 residues. V shed 4 bases, J shed 0 bases, and the junction held 14 bases outside the gene matches. Supplemented by reference TRBV5-4 and TRBJ2-6, the full variable domain reads ETGVTQSPTHLIKTRGQQVTLRCSSQSGHNTVSWYQQALGQGPQFIFQYYREEENGRGNFPPRFSGLQFPNYSSELNVNALELDDSALYLCASSLKWREGLGSGANVLTFGAGSRLTVL.

This rearrangement joins TRBV2 to TRBJ1-1, with a possible D match to TRBD1 (6 bases). This CDR3 has 14 residues. Germline V gene sequence: CDR1 SNHLY, CDR2 FYNNEI. V was pared by 8 bases and J by 5 bases, with 18 bases between. This CDR3 is CASFKTGKVTEAFF. Written as DNA, the CDR3 is TGTGCCAGCTTTAAAACAGGGAAGGTAACTGAAGCTTTCTTT. Together with reference TRBV2 and TRBJ1-1, the CDR3 gives the full variable domain: EPEVTQTPSHQVTQMGQEVILRCVPISNHLYFYWYRQILGQKVEFLVSFYNNEISEKSEIFDDQFSVERPDGSNFTLKIRSTKLEDSAMYFCASFKTGKVTEAFFGQGTRLTVV.

The chain has TRBV11-1 and TRBJ1-5; D gene unclear. This CDR3 region has 15 residues. Between the trimmed V and J ends, which lost 1 base and 4 bases, there was a span of 11 bases. CDR1 is SGHAT and CDR2 is FQDESV in the germline V gene (reference sequence). The CDR3 coding sequence is TGTGCCAGCAGCTTAGGGGCCGACGGTAATCAGCCCCAGCATTTT. It yields the protein CASSLGADGNQPQHF.

This chain links TRBV9 with TRBJ2-1; 10 bases align to TRBD2. From germline, CDR1 is SGDLS and CDR2 YYNGEE. V lost 0 bases to trimming and J lost 0 bases; unmatched junction nucleotides: 6. The CDR3 sequence is 18 residues long. The CDR3 here is CASSVAASGSVSYNEQFF. CDR3 nucleotide sequence: TGTGCCAGCAGCGTAGCGGCTAGCGGGAGCGTCTCCTACAATGAGCAGTTCTTC.

The chain carries TRBV15 and TRBJ1-6; D uncertain. The CDR3 is 14 residues long. The germline V gene encodes CDR1 LNHNV and CDR2 YYDKDF (reference sequence). V was trimmed by 4 bases and J by 14 bases, leaving 18 bases between them. The CDR3, as DNA: TGTGCCACCAGCAAGGACCTCGGAACGCTAGCCCTCCACTTT. It yields the protein CATSKDLGTLALHF.

The chain recombines TRBV16 with TRBJ2-2; possible D gene TRBD2, 6 bases. Trimming pared 5 bases from V and 4 bases from J, leaving 14 bases between. This CDR3 contains 15 residues. The germline V gene encodes CDR1 KGHSY and CDR2 FQNENV. The CDR3 nucleotides are TGTGCCAGCAGCAGGAGGGGCGCGGGCACCGGGGAGCTGTTTTTT. Its translation: CASSRRGAGTGELFF.

The chain carries TRBV2 and TRBJ1-1; weak D call: TRBD1 (5 bases). V was cut by 6 bases and J by 8 bases, with 13 bases left in between. The length of the CDR3 is 12 residues. The V gene's germline CDR1 is SNHLY and CDR2 FYNNEI. The DNA of the CDR3 is TGTGCCAGCAGGGGGGGAGCACGAGAAGCTTTCTTT. It yields the protein CASRGGAREAFF.